A single sample gave rise to the 22 T cell receptor beta chains below, sequenced in a study of OX40 agonist ivuxolimab in advanced cancers. Sequenced by immunoSEQ multiplex PCR; TCRdb stores in-frame clones only, minus some. Found here are more than 60,000 clones, 87% of them singletons; the top ten hold 5% to 5.5%. Material: CD4+ or CD8+ T cells sorted from blood, obtained in a trial of the OX40 agonist ivuxolimab. These receptors came from an adult with an advanced solid tumor such as melanoma, head and neck, liver or kidney cancer.

This rearrangement joins TRBV5-6 to TRBJ2-5; 13 positions agree with TRBD2. Unmatched junction bases numbered 15, after V lost 5 bases and J lost 5 bases. CDR1 and CDR2 (germline): SGHDT, YYEEEE. CDR3 size: 18 residues. CDR3: CASRYRGLAGKRGETQYF. CDR3 in DNA: TGTGCCAGCAGATATAGGGGACTAGCGGGAAAAAGGGGGGAGACCCAGTACTTC.

This chain uses TRBV7-3 with TRBJ2-1; tentative D call: TRBD2 (6 bases). The CDR3 is 15 residues long. Trimming left V 3 bases short and J 6 bases short, with 15 bases between. Germline CDR1 reads SGHTA; CDR2 reads FQGTGA. The CDR3 protein is CASSFSPGGINEQFF. As DNA, the CDR3 is TGTGCCAGCAGCTTCTCACCTGGCGGGATCAATGAGCAGTTCTTC. Filled out from reference TRBV7-3 and TRBJ2-1, the complete variable domain reads GAGVSQTPSNKVTEKGKYVELRCDPISGHTALYWYRQSLGQGPEFLIYFQGTGAADDSGLPNDRFFAVRPEGSVSTLKIQRTERGDSAVYLCASSFSPGGINEQFFGPGTRLTVL.

The CDR3 region is CASSQGASGTYEQYF. DNA of the CDR3: TGTGCCAGCAGCCAGGGGGCTAGCGGGACCTACGAGCAGTACTTC. The chain combines TRBV4-2 with TRBJ2-7; 9 positions match TRBD2. This CDR3 is built from 15 residues. Germline values: CDR1 LGHNA, CDR2 YNFKEQ. With V trimmed by 3 bases and J by 2 bases, 5 bases remained unmatched.

The J gene is TRBJ1-5, the V gene TRBV7-9; no definite D call. Trimming stripped 3 bases from V and 0 bases from J, with 6 bases between. CDR3 length: 14 amino acids. Per germline, CDR1 SEHNR and CDR2 FQNEAQ (reference sequence). In DNA, the CDR3 is TGTGCCAGCAGCTTGGGCCTTAGCAATCAGCCCCAGCATTTT. Residues: CASSLGLSNQPQHF. Filled out from reference TRBV7-9 and TRBJ1-5, the complete variable domain reads DTGVSQNPRHKITKRGQNVTFRCDPISEHNRLYWYRQTLGQGPEFLTYFQNEAQLEKSRLLSDRFSAERPKGSFSTLEIQRTEQGDSAMYLCASSLGLSNQPQHFGDGTRLSIL.

The CDR3 protein is CASSPGETQYF. The CDR3 DNA is TGTGCCAGCAGCCCGGGAGAGACCCAGTACTTC. The chain combines TRBV9 with TRBJ2-5; no reliable D call. Germline V CDR1 and CDR2: SGDLS, YYNGEE. Trimming left V 4 bases short and J 4 bases short, with 5 bases between. There are 11 residues in the CDR3.

This chain links TRBV5-6 with TRBJ2-5, with a tentative D call TRBD1 (6 bases). Trimming took off 2 bases at V and 4 bases at J, with 9 bases between the two ends. The germline V gene encodes CDR1 SGHDT and CDR2 YYEEEE. The length of the CDR3 is 13 residues. The DNA for the CDR3 is TGTGCCAGCAGCTTCAGGGGTCGAGAGACCCAGTACTTC. This codes for CASSFRGRETQYF.

The chain employs TRBV11-2 and TRBJ2-3, with TRBD2 matching over 14 bases. The CDR3 runs 18 residues. The V gene's germline CDR1 is SGHAT and CDR2 FQNNGV. V shed 3 bases and J 5 bases; nucleotides not matched to a gene: 10. Here the CDR3 DNA reads TGTGCCAGCAGCTTGATAGGGACTAGCGGGAGTCCCTTAGATACGCAGTATTTT. This encodes CASSLIGTSGSPLDTQYF.

This chain links TRBV5-6 with TRBJ1-1; a possible D gene is TRBD1 (5 bases). Per the germline V gene, CDR1 is SGHDT and CDR2 is YYEEEE. This CDR3 is built from 13 residues. The V and J ends lost 3 bases and 5 bases respectively, with 11 bases between them. As DNA, the CDR3 is TGTGCCAGCAGCTATTCAGGGCGTACTGAAGCTTTCTTT. This gives the protein CASSYSGRTEAFF.

This chain uses TRBV18 with TRBJ1-5; 7 bases line up with TRBD1. Per germline, CDR1 KGHSH and CDR2 LQKENI. CDR3 length: 15 residues. V shed 3 bases, J shed 4 bases, and the junction held 6 bases outside the gene matches. The CDR3, as DNA: TGTGCCAGCTCACCTAGGGGGACAGCGAATCAGCCCCAGCATTTT. Its protein product is CASSPRGTANQPQHF.

This chain joins TRBV6-5 and TRBJ2-5, with 11 bases aligning to TRBD1. Germline V gives CDR1 MNHEY, CDR2 SVGAGI. The CDR3 has 13 amino acids. After removal of 8 bases from V and 4 bases from J, the junction contained 3 bases not matched to a gene. The CDR3 region is CASGTGGTETQYF. The CDR3, as DNA: TGTGCCAGCGGGACAGGGGGGACAGAGACCCAGTACTTC.

The gene calls are TRBV6-5 and TRBJ1-5; D not certain. V was clipped by 5 bases and J by 11 bases, with 16 bases between them. The CDR3 runs to 13 residues. In germline, CDR1 is MNHEY, CDR2 SVGAGI. The CDR3, as DNA: TGTGCCAGCAGTCCCTCGAGGGTCGGGACCCAGCATTTT. Translated: CASSPSRVGTQHF.

The chain uses TRBV18 and TRBJ2-5; maybe TRBD1 (6 bases). Per germline, CDR1 KGHSH and CDR2 LQKENI. V lost 6 bases and J lost 1, with 9 bases in between. The CDR3 is made up of 13 amino acids. The CDR3 reads CASSRTVQETQYF. The CDR3 bases are TGTGCCAGCTCGCGGACAGTCCAAGAGACCCAGTACTTC.

The chain is built from TRBV5-4 and TRBJ1-4, with D uncertain. The germline V gene has CDR1 SGHNT and CDR2 YYREEE (reference sequence). The CDR3 runs to 13 residues. Trimming took off 4 bases at V and 8 bases at J, with 12 bases between the two ends. This chain's CDR3 is CASSPDPGEKLFF. The CDR3 DNA is TGTGCCAGCAGCCCTGACCCTGGGGAAAAACTGTTTTTT.

V usage is TRBV11-2 and J usage is TRBJ1-3; D unresolved. Germline CDR1 SGHAT, CDR2 FQNNGV. The CDR3 contains 16 residues. V lost 2 bases and J 0 bases, leaving 11 bases between the germline ends. The CDR3 DNA reads as TGTGCCAGCAGCTTACTCGGGCCTAGCTCTGGAAACACCATATATTTT. Translating gives CASSLLGPSSGNTIYF.

This chain links TRBV5-4 with TRBJ2-2, with 10 bases aligning to TRBD1. The J segment lost 7 bases and the V segment lost 4 bases, leaving 10 bases of the junction unmatched. CDR3 size: 16 residues. Germline assignment: CDR1 SGHNT and CDR2 YYREEE (reference sequence). CDR3 sequence reads: CASSPTGTGVIGELFF. The CDR3, as DNA: TGTGCCAGCAGCCCGACCGGGACAGGGGTAATCGGGGAGCTGTTTTTT.

The CDR3 DNA follows: TGTGCCAGCAGCTTGGAGGTGGCTAGCGGGAGTTACGAGCAGTACTTC. Amino acids: CASSLEVASGSYEQYF. The J gene is TRBJ2-7, the V gene TRBV5-5; 10 bases line up with TRBD2. Germline trimming cut 0 bases from V and 4 bases from J; bases unmatched to any gene: 7. CDR3 length: 16 amino acids. The germline V gene has CDR1 SGHKS and CDR2 YYEKEE (reference sequence).

V gene TRBV6-1 combines with J gene TRBJ2-5; 7 nucleotides align to TRBD2. Germline assignment: CDR1 MNHNS and CDR2 SASEGT. Trimming removed 4 bases from V and 13 bases from J; junction bases left unmatched: 6. CDR3 length equals 11 residues. The DNA of the CDR3 is TGTGCCAGCAGTGGCGGGAGTACATCGTACTTC. This sequence encodes CASSGGSTSYF.

This clone was counted once. The chain has TRBV6-1 and TRBJ1-5, with unresolved D. Germline values: CDR1 MNHNS, CDR2 SASEGT. V lost 6 bases and J lost 4, with 16 bases in between. This CDR3 has 15 amino acids. CDR3 loop: CASSPHEGRNQPQHF. CDR3 bases: TGTGCCAGCAGCCCCCACGAGGGCCGGAATCAGCCCCAGCATTTT.

V usage is TRBV30 and J usage is TRBJ2-2, with 7 positions matching TRBD2. The CDR3 loop spans 17 amino acids. Germline V gives CDR1 GTSNPN, CDR2 SVGIG (reference sequence). The trim removed 0 bases at V and 4 bases at J, leaving 11 bases unmatched. CDR3 bases: TGTGCCTGGAGTGTTCCGCCACGACTAGCCTTCACCGGGGAGCTGTTTTTT. This translates into CAWSVPPRLAFTGELFF.

The chain combines TRBV2 with TRBJ2-2; D uncertain. The V gene lost 5 bases and the J gene lost 4 bases, with 14 bases spanning the gap. The length of the CDR3 is 15 residues. The germline V gene has CDR1 SNHLY and CDR2 FYNNEI. CDR3 coding DNA: TGTGCCAGCAGTAGTCGGCAGGCCACCACCGGGGAGCTGTTTTTT. This sequence encodes CASSSRQATTGELFF.

This rearrangement joins TRBV18 to TRBJ2-2; 9 positions match TRBD1. This CDR3 is 16 amino acids long. Germline V gene sequence: CDR1 KGHSH, CDR2 LQKENI. Trimming took 3 bases from V and 2 from J; bases not matched to a gene: 4. The CDR3 is CASSPGTGLNTGELFF. The CDR3, as DNA: TGTGCCAGCTCACCTGGGACAGGGCTTAACACCGGGGAGCTGTTTTTT. Using reference TRBV18 and TRBJ2-2 for the parts outside the CDR3, the full variable domain is NAGVMQNPRHLVRRRGQEARLRCSPMKGHSHVYWYRQLPEEGLKFMVYLQKENIIDESGMPKERFSAEFPKEGPSILRIQQVVRGDSAAYFCASSPGTGLNTGELFFGEGSRLTVL.

V usage is TRBV5-5 and J usage is TRBJ2-7, with unresolved D. The CDR3 has 14 residues. Germline V gene data show CDR1 as SGHKS and CDR2 as YYEKEE (reference sequence). Deletions cut 0 bases from V and 0 bases from J, with 7 bases between. CDR3 in DNA: TGTGCCAGCAGCTTGGAGGGTGGCTCCTACGAGCAGTACTTC. Translating gives CASSLEGGSYEQYF.